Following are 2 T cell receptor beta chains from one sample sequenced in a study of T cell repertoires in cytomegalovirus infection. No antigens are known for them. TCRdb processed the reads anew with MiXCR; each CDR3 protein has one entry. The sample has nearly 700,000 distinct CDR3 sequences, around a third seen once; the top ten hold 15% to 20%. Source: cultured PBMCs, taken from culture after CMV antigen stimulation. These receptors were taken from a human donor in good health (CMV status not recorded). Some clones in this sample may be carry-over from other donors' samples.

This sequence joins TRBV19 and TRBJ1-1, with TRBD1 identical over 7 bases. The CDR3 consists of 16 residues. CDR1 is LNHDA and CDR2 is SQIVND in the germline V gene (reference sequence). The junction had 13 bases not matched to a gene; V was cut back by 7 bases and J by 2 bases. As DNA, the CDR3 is TGTGCCAGTACCCGACAGGGAGGAGCGTCCAACACTGAAGCTTTCTTT. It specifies CASTRQGGASNTEAFF.

The CDR3 bases are TGTGCCAGCAGACCCTCGGGCACTAGCTCTGGAAACACCATATATTTT. Translation gives CASRPSGTSSGNTIYF. The chain uses TRBV12-3 or TRBV12-4 and TRBJ1-3; no reliable D call. With 6 bases removed from V and 0 bases from J, the gap between germline ends came to 15 bases. This CDR3 contains 16 residues.